This is a list of T cell receptor beta chains from one sample in a study of coeliac disease. This table comes from immunoSEQ multiplex PCR, and its TCRdb copy is limited to in-frame clones, with some not included. The repertoire holds about 7,300 clones, with 63% as singletons. Sequencing input: lamina propria lymphocytes from the gut. These receptors were collected from a woman aged 60-75 years with active celiac disease. Both conserved end residues are part of each CDR3. The D gene is left open where the match is weak. Some rows mark clone size as missing; the rest say once, few, many or name a class of expanded clone.

j_call,d_call,v_call,clone_size,cdr3_nt,cdr3_aa
TRBJ1-2,.,TRBV6-1,.,TGTGCCAGCACGGTAAGCTGGCAGGGGTTACATGGCTACACCTTC,CASTVSWQGLHGYTF
TRBJ2-7,TRBD1,TRBV4-1,medium-sized,TGCGCCAGCAGACGAGAATGGGGACAGGGGGCGGGGGAGCAGTACTTC,CASRREWGQGAGEQYF
TRBJ2-3,TRBD2,TRBV2,.,TGTGCCAGCAGTGAAAGGGCTAGCGGGAGAGGCACAGATACGCAGTATTTT,CASSERASGRGTDTQYF
TRBJ2-3,TRBD2,TRBV10-2,few,TGCGCTACCGGGAGGGGGACAGATACGCAGTATTTT,CATGRGTDTQYF
TRBJ2-2,.,TRBV19,.,TGTGCCAGTAGTTGGTCTAGCGCATCGAACACCGGGGAGCTGTTTTTT,CASSWSSASNTGELFF
TRBJ1-4,TRBD1,TRBV5-6,.,TGTGCCAGCAGTGGGACAGGGGATAGTCGAGGGGAAAAACTGTTTTTT,CASSGTGDSRGEKLFF
TRBJ2-5,.,TRBV6-5,.,TGTGCCAGCAGCAGGAGGGGAGGAGAGACCCAGTACTTC,CASSRRGGETQYF
TRBJ1-4,.,TRBV30,few,TGTGCCTACCGAGGGAGGTATGAAAAACTGTTTTTT,CAYRGRYEKLFF
TRBJ2-4,TRBD1,TRBV11-3,.,TGTGCCAGCAGCTACGGACAGGGGGGGGACATTCAGTACTTC,CASSYGQGGDIQYF
TRBJ1-6,.,TRBV27,.,TGTGCCAGCAGTTCGAGGATTACCTGGAGATCACCCCTCCACTTT,CASSSRITWRSPLHF
TRBJ1-1,.,TRBV5-1,few,TGCGCCAGCACTCGAAGGGGGTACACTGAAGCTTTCTTT,CASTRRGYTEAFF
TRBJ2-5,TRBD2,TRBV4-3,.,TGCGCCAGCAGCCAAGATCTGGTTCGGGGACTAGCGGGAGGGAGGAGAGAGACCCAGTACTTC,CASSQDLVRGLAGGRRETQYF
TRBJ1-1,.,TRBV19,few,TGTGCCAGTAGCAACCCACAGGGCATGAACACTGAAGCTTTCTTT,CASSNPQGMNTEAFF
TRBJ2-1,TRBD2,TRBV7-2,.,TGTGCCAGCAGCTCGGGGGGGCCCGTCGGGGCGCAGTTCTTC,CASSSGGPVGAQFF
TRBJ2-2,TRBD1,TRBV5-1,.,TGCGCCAGCAGGGATCCGCCGGGACAGGGACACACCGGGGAGCTGTTTTTT,CASRDPPGQGHTGELFF
TRBJ2-1,TRBD2,TRBV19,.,TGTGCCAGTAGTATTAGCGGGGCTCTCAATGAGCAGTTCTTC,CASSISGALNEQFF
TRBJ1-4,.,TRBV5-4,.,TGTGCCAGCAGCCGATCACAGGGAGTGAATGAAAAACTGTTTTTT,CASSRSQGVNEKLFF
TRBJ1-5,TRBD1,TRBV18,.,TGTGCCAGCTCAACGGAACCCTGGACAGGGATGAGCAATCAGCCCCAGCATTTT,CASSTEPWTGMSNQPQHF
TRBJ2-3,TRBD1,TRBV14,.,TGTGCCAGCAGCCAAGGGACAGGGGTTACGCAGTATTTT,CASSQGTGVTQYF
TRBJ1-1,.,TRBV9,.,TGTGCCAGCAGCACACAATGGGAGAAGAACACTGAAGCTTTCTTT,CASSTQWEKNTEAFF
TRBJ1-5,.,TRBV7-2,.,TGTGCCAGCAGCTCCCGTTCGCAGCCCCAGCATTTT,CASSSRSQPQHF
TRBJ2-5,.,TRBV19,.,TGTGCCAGTAGTATTGTGGGGGCTCGGGAGACCCAGTACTTC,CASSIVGARETQYF
TRBJ2-5,TRBD1,TRBV7-6,.,TGTGCCAGCAGCAGATCACAGGGGTGGCAAGAGACCCAGTACTTC,CASSRSQGWQETQYF
TRBJ1-6,.,TRBV27,few,TGTGCCAGCAGTTTATTCCCAGTTAATTCACCCCTCCACTTT,CASSLFPVNSPLHF
TRBJ1-2,TRBD1,TRBV11-2,once,TGTGCCAGCAGCACGGGACAGGGAAGTCATGGCTACACCTTC,CASSTGQGSHGYTF
TRBJ1-2,.,TRBV28,.,TGTGCCAGCAGTTTCCTAAACTATGGCTACACCTTC,CASSFLNYGYTF
TRBJ1-1,.,TRBV7-2,.,TGTGCCAGCAGTAGGACAGCGAACACTGAAGCTTTCTTT,CASSRTANTEAFF
TRBJ1-5,.,TRBV6-6,few,TGTGCCAGCACCCTACCAGGACAGCACAATCAGCCCCAGCATTTT,CASTLPGQHNQPQHF
TRBJ1-2,TRBD1,TRBV5-6,.,TGTGCCAGCAGTCTACGACAGGGAAATGGCTACACCTTC,CASSLRQGNGYTF
TRBJ2-7,TRBD1,TRBV7-7,.,TGTGCTAGCAGCGTAGACAGGGACCACGAGCAGTACTTC,CASSVDRDHEQYF
TRBJ2-2,.,TRBV6-5,.,TGTGCCAGCCGGGTGGGGGGAGGCACCGGGGAGCTGTTTTTT,CASRVGGGTGELFF
TRBJ1-1,.,TRBV9,few,TGTGCCAGCAGCGTAGGAGGGAGGGGGAACACTGAAGCTTTCTTT,CASSVGGRGNTEAFF
TRBJ2-3,.,TRBV6-5,.,TGTGCCAGCAGCCTAGACAGAATCACAGATACGCAGTATTTT,CASSLDRITDTQYF
TRBJ2-1,TRBD2,TRBV27,.,TGTGCCAGCAGACCCGGGACTAGCGGTTACAATGAGCAGTTCTTC,CASRPGTSGYNEQFF
TRBJ2-1,.,TRBV5-8,few,TGTGCCAGCAGCTTTTGGGACTTTCACCATGAGCAGTTCTTC,CASSFWDFHHEQFF
TRBJ2-3,TRBD2,TRBV5-1,.,TGCGCCAGCAGCTTCGGACTAGCCGGGGATACGCAGTATTTT,CASSFGLAGDTQYF
TRBJ2-7,.,TRBV18,.,TGTGCCAGCTCACCACGCGGTAGCGTCTCCTACGAGCAGTACTTC,CASSPRGSVSYEQYF
TRBJ2-7,TRBD1,TRBV6-5,.,TGTGCCAGCAGTCACACAGGGGGTGACTACTACGAGCAGTACTTC,CASSHTGGDYYEQYF
TRBJ1-2,TRBD1,TRBV7-2,.,TGTGCCAGCACCATCGACAGGGGATCCGGTGGCTACACCTTC,CASTIDRGSGGYTF
TRBJ2-7,TRBD2,TRBV4-2,.,TGTGCCAGCAGCCAAGGACCTAGCGGGAGGGCCGACGAGCAGTACTTC,CASSQGPSGRADEQYF
TRBJ2-7,TRBD1,TRBV30,medium-sized,TGTGCCTGGAGTGTACAGGACAGGTACTACGAGCAGTACTTC,CAWSVQDRYYEQYF
TRBJ2-7,TRBD1,TRBV5-8,.,TGTGCCAGCAGGATGACAGGGTCTAACGAGCAGTACTTC,CASRMTGSNEQYF
TRBJ2-1,.,TRBV5-1,.,TGCGCCAGCAGCTTAACATCCGGGAGCTACAATGAGCAGTTCTTC,CASSLTSGSYNEQFF
TRBJ2-7,.,TRBV15,once,TGTGCCACCAGCAAACAGTATGATTCTTACGAGCAGTACTTC,CATSKQYDSYEQYF
TRBJ2-1,.,TRBV30,few,TGTGCCTGGAGGGGTCGGGACACCCGCCGAGGCAATGAGCAGTTCTTC,CAWRGRDTRRGNEQFF
TRBJ2-7,.,TRBV6-1,.,TGTGCCAGCAGTGTATACCGGGATTCTCAAAAGGACTTC,CASSVYRDSQKDF
TRBJ2-4,.,TRBV18,.,TGTGCCAGCTCACCATTGGACAGTTGGGGCGTTCAGTACTTC,CASSPLDSWGVQYF
TRBJ2-7,TRBD1,TRBV5-1,.,TGCGCCAGCAACCCGGGGACAGGGGTCTACGAGCAGTACTTC,CASNPGTGVYEQYF